Below, 16 T cell receptor beta chains from the same sample are listed, as sequenced in a study of cytomegalovirus exposure and HLA in healthy donors. Only in-frame clones appear in the TCRdb table, and some are missing; sequencing was by immunoSEQ multiplex PCR. The sample shows 220,000 or so clones, around four fifths of them seen only once. The sequenced sample consisted of PBMCs. These receptors were taken from a young woman in good health and CMV-seronegative.

This clone was detected once. The V gene is TRBV27, the J gene TRBJ1-5; D is unresolved. CDR3 length: 17 amino acids. Trimming shortened V by 5 bases and J by 1 base, and 18 bases separated the two germline ends. Germline-derived CDR1 and CDR2 are MNHEY and SMNVEV (reference sequence). In DNA form, the CDR3 reads TGTGCCAGCAGTACAAACCTTCTTCGGGCAAGCAATCAGCCCCAGCATTTT. It codes for CASSTNLLRASNQPQHF.

The chain combines TRBV2 with TRBJ2-7; the match to TRBD2 covers 7 bases. The ends lost 8 bases at V and 12 bases at J; junction bases unmatched: 10. There are 11 residues in the CDR3. Per the germline V gene, CDR1 is SNHLY and CDR2 is FYNNEI. The CDR3 DNA is TGTGCCAGCCAGGGAGCGGGACCGGGGTACTTC. Its translation: CASQGAGPGYF.

The chain joins TRBV13 to TRBJ2-5, with D perhaps assigned TRBD1 or TRBD2 (5 bases each). Germline CDR1 reads PRHDT; CDR2 reads FYEKMQ (reference sequence). This CDR3 has 15 amino acids. V was shortened by 5 bases and J by 1 base, with 14 bases between the two germline ends. The CDR3 loop reads CASSPGMTAQETQYF. The CDR3 DNA sequence: TGTGCCAGCAGCCCGGGGATGACAGCCCAAGAGACCCAGTACTTC. The variable domain in full, with the rest retrieved from reference TRBV13 and TRBJ2-5, is AAGVIQSPRHLIKEKRETATLKCYPIPRHDTVYWYQQGPGQDPQFLISFYEKMQSDKGSIPDRFSAQQFSDYHSELNMSSLELGDSALYFCASSPGMTAQETQYFGPGTRLLVL.

The rearrangement links TRBV28 to TRBJ2-7, with D uncertain. This CDR3 region has 14 residues. V was clipped by 5 bases and J by 3 bases, with 14 bases between them. CDR1 and CDR2 from the germline V gene are MDHEN and SYDVKM. Written as DNA, the CDR3 is TGTGCCAGCAGTCCGGCTGGGCATCTCTACGAGCAGTACTTC. Protein product: CASSPAGHLYEQYF. Complete variable domain (other parts from reference TRBV28 and TRBJ2-7): DVKVTQSSRYLVKRTGEKVFLECVQDMDHENMFWYRQDPGLGLRLIYFSYDVKMKEKGDIPEGYSVSREKKERFSLILESASTNQTSMYLCASSPAGHLYEQYFGPGTRLTVT.

CDR3 coding DNA: TGTGCCACCTCGGGGCATAGCACTGAAGCTTTCTTT. This encodes CATSGHSTEAFF. V and J are TRBV19 and TRBJ1-1; weak D call: TRBD1 (5 bases). This CDR3 spans 12 amino acids. V was shortened by 10 bases and J by 4 bases, with 13 bases between the two germline ends. Germline V gene sequence: CDR1 LNHDA, CDR2 SQIVND (reference sequence).

CDR3 bases: TGTGCCAGCAGCACTCAACCAGTCGCCTACGAGCAGTACTTC. This translates into CASSTQPVAYEQYF. V gene TRBV7-2 combines with J gene TRBJ2-7; D not certain. Trimming left V 5 bases short and J 2 bases short, with 13 bases between. The germline V gene has CDR1 SGHTA and CDR2 FQGNSA. The CDR3 sequence is 14 residues long.

The rearrangement joins TRBV7-3 to TRBJ2-7, with 13 bases that match TRBD2. The trim removed 4 bases at V and 6 bases at J, leaving 0 bases unmatched. CDR1 and CDR2 (germline): SGHTA, FQGTGA. This CDR3 is built from 13 residues. This CDR3 is CASSWTSGSEQYF. The CDR3 region has the DNA TGTGCCAGCAGCTGGACTAGCGGGAGCGAGCAGTACTTC.

The chain carries TRBV10-1 and TRBJ2-1, with D perhaps TRBD1 or TRBD2 (5 bases each). The CDR3 has 16 amino acids. Germline CDR1 WNHNN, CDR2 SYGVQD (reference sequence). The ends were cut back, 6 bases at V and 7 bases at J, with 22 bases in the middle. CDR3 residues: CASSPAGTNRGNEQFF. CDR3 in DNA: TGCGCCAGCAGCCCCGCCGGGACGAATCGTGGGAATGAGCAGTTCTTC.

The count of this clone is one. The rearrangement joins TRBV4-1 to TRBJ1-3, with D possibly matching TRBD1 (5 bases). Germline V gives CDR1 MGHRA, CDR2 YSYEKL. CDR3 length: 17 amino acids. Trimming took 1 base from V and 0 from J, leaving 13 bases between them. Written as DNA, the CDR3 is TGCGCCAGCAGCCAAGGGGGGGGACCGTCCTCTGGAAACACCATATATTTT. Translated: CASSQGGGPSSGNTIYF.

This clone was seen once. The chain carries TRBV27 and TRBJ2-7; D not certain. V was shortened by 2 bases and J by 2 bases, with 7 bases between the two germline ends. The CDR3 is made up of 13 amino acids. Germline CDR1 and CDR2: MNHEY and SMNVEV (reference sequence). The CDR3 loop reads CASSLNSPYEQYF. The CDR3 coding sequence is TGTGCCAGCAGTTTAAACTCGCCCTACGAGCAGTACTTC.

The chain carries TRBV13 and TRBJ2-3; the D gene could be TRBD1 or TRBD2 (5 bases each). The CDR3 has 15 amino acids. Germline V gives CDR1 PRHDT, CDR2 FYEKMQ (reference sequence). V gave up 3 bases and J gave up 3 bases, with 13 bases separating them. DNA of the CDR3: TGTGCCAGCAGCTTCCGGGACCCTGGGACAGATACGCAGTATTTT. Encoded protein: CASSFRDPGTDTQYF.

The chain recombines TRBV12-5 with TRBJ2-5, with TRBD1 identical over 10 bases. Germline V lookup: CDR1 LGHNT, CDR2 FRNRAP. This CDR3 is built from 15 residues. V dropped 5 bases and J dropped 5; count of bases not matched to a gene: 8. Here the CDR3 reads CASGPRQGADETQYF. As DNA, the CDR3 is TGTGCTAGTGGTCCAAGACAGGGGGCAGATGAGACCCAGTACTTC.

The rearrangement links TRBV6-1 to TRBJ1-1; D uncertain. This CDR3 region has 14 residues. Trimming took off 2 bases at V and 1 base at J, with 8 bases between the two ends. CDR1 and CDR2 from the germline V gene are MNHNS and SASEGT. The CDR3: CASSEPRKNTEAFF. The DNA of the CDR3 is TGTGCCAGCAGTGAACCACGGAAGAACACTGAAGCTTTCTTT.

This clone appeared a single time. This chain uses TRBV6-4 with TRBJ1-2; D is undetermined. Deletions cut 2 bases from V and 4 bases from J, with 17 bases between. CDR3 length: 16 residues. Germline-derived CDR1 and CDR2 are MRHNA and SNTAGT. The CDR3 protein is CASSDPKRRDRYGYTF. Written as DNA, the CDR3 is TGTGCCAGCAGTGACCCGAAGCGACGAGACCGCTATGGCTACACCTTC.

The chain links TRBV7-7 to TRBJ2-3; D is perhaps TRBD1 or TRBD2 (6 bases each). The V gene lost 5 bases and the J gene lost 3 bases, with 15 bases spanning the gap. In germline, CDR1 is SSHAT, CDR2 FNYEAQ (reference sequence). This CDR3 has 15 residues. The CDR3 DNA follows: TGTGCCAGCAGCCCCAACCGGGGGCGGACAGATACGCAGTATTTT. Its protein is CASSPNRGRTDTQYF.

The V gene is TRBV5-1, the J gene TRBJ1-6, with D unclear. CDR1 and CDR2 (germline): SGHRS, YFSETQ. V lost 6 bases, J lost 7 bases, and 17 bases lay in between. There are 15 residues in the CDR3. CDR3 residues: CASKLNPQVNSPLHF. In DNA, the CDR3 is TGCGCCAGCAAGCTGAACCCCCAAGTCAATTCACCCCTCCACTTT.